The 27 T cell receptor beta chains listed next were all sequenced from one sample in a study of molecular identifiers for immune sequencing clone quantification. TCRdb used MiXCR to reprocess the PCR reads, holding one entry per CDR3 protein. The sample has 70,000 to 90,000 distinct CDR3 sequences; 21% are singletons. The source material was naive CD8+ T cells from blood, with Jurkat cell RNA spiked in. The sample's subset: FACS-sorted CD8+CD4-CCR7+CD45RA+ naive T cells. These receptors all stem from a human donor in good health. Some libraries in this study had Jurkat cell RNA spiked in.

The V and J genes are TRBV2 and TRBJ2-7; 10 bases line up with TRBD2. The CDR3 totals 19 residues. Germline V CDR1 and CDR2: SNHLY, FYNNEI. V was clipped by 5 bases and J by 0 bases; unmatched bases: 16. DNA for the CDR3: TGTGCCAGCAGTCACACGGGTGGGCTAGCGGGAGTTTCCTCCTACGAGCAGTACTTC. Translation gives CASSHTGGLAGVSSYEQYF. Together with reference TRBV2 and TRBJ2-7, the CDR3 gives the full variable domain: EPEVTQTPSHQVTQMGQEVILRCVPISNHLYFYWYRQILGQKVEFLVSFYNNEISEKSEIFDDQFSVERPDGSNFTLKIRSTKLEDSAMYFCASSHTGGLAGVSSYEQYFGPGTRLTVT.

This clonotype was recorded a few times. The chain uses TRBV6-2 or TRBV6-3 and TRBJ2-7, with TRBD2 matching over 7 bases. Germline V gene sequence: CDR1 MNHEY, CDR2 SVGEGT. The V and J ends lost 7 bases and 6 bases, in that order; junction bases with no gene match: 15. The length of the CDR3 is 15 residues. CDR3 bases: TGTGCCAGCACCGCGGGGGTCCCTACTACGGGCGAGCAGTACTTC. Translation: CASTAGVPTTGEQYF.

The chain couples TRBV6-2 or TRBV6-3 to TRBJ2-7, with 7 bases matching TRBD1. This CDR3 is 17 amino acids long. Per germline, CDR1 MNHEY and CDR2 SVGEGT. V shed 0 bases and J 4 bases; nucleotides not matched to a gene: 12. CDR3 protein: CASSYSTRGIRPYEQYF. CDR3 DNA: TGTGCCAGCAGTTACTCTACCAGGGGGATTCGCCCTTACGAGCAGTACTTC.

This clonotype was detected ten times or more. Here the CDR3 DNA reads TGTGCCAGCAGCTTAGATAGCTTAGCGAGGACAGATACGCAGTATTTT. Its protein product is CASSLDSLARTDTQYF. The chain is built from TRBV13 and TRBJ2-3; D perhaps matches TRBD2 (5 bases). Looked up from germline, CDR1 is PRHDT and CDR2 is FYEKMQ (reference sequence). The CDR3 has 16 amino acids. V lost 1 base, J lost 3 bases, and 14 bases lay in between.

Many counts were recorded for this clonotype. This sequence joins TRBV11-3 and TRBJ2-7; 15 bases are a match to TRBD2. This CDR3 has 16 amino acids. Germline-derived CDR1 and CDR2 are SGHNT and YENEEA. With V trimmed by 5 bases and J by 6 bases, 8 bases remained unmatched. For the CDR3, the DNA is TGTGCCAGCAGCCGTCGGACTAGCGGGAGGGCCGCCGAGCAGTACTTC. This encodes CASSRRTSGRAAEQYF.

This sequence joins TRBV4-1 and TRBJ2-1; 9 bases align to TRBD2. From germline, CDR1 is MGHRA and CDR2 YSYEKL. This CDR3 has 16 residues. V lost 3 bases, J lost 0 bases, and 3 bases stayed unmatched. The CDR3 DNA reads TGCGCCAGCAGCCAGATAGCGGGGGACTCCTACAATGAGCAGTTCTTC. Residues: CASSQIAGDSYNEQFF.

This clonotype was seen many times. The chain recombines TRBV11-2 with TRBJ2-4, with unresolved D. The CDR3 loop spans 11 amino acids. Germline V gives CDR1 SGHAT, CDR2 FQNNGV. V shed 1 base and J shed 7 bases, with 2 bases lying between them. The CDR3 coding sequence is TGTGCCAGCAGCTTAGTGAACATTCAGTACTTC. It specifies CASSLVNIQYF.

The V call is TRBV12-3 or TRBV12-4, the J call TRBJ2-5; possible D gene TRBD2, 6 bases. The CDR3 covers 14 residues. The V gene lost 2 bases and the J gene lost 4 bases, with 11 bases spanning the gap. This CDR3 reads CASSLSGRGETQYF. The DNA of the CDR3 is TGTGCCAGCAGTTTATCTGGGCGGGGAGAGACCCAGTACTTC.

The sample holds a few counts of this clonotype. V is TRBV15 and J is TRBJ1-5; D gene ambiguous. This CDR3 spans 14 amino acids. Germline V CDR1 and CDR2: LNHNV, YYDKDF (reference sequence). V dropped 2 bases and J dropped 3 bases, with 8 bases sitting between them. CDR3 loop: CATSRPRSNQPQHF. The CDR3 nucleotides are TGTGCCACCAGCAGACCCCGTTCCAATCAGCCCCAGCATTTT. The variable domain in full, with the rest retrieved from reference TRBV15 and TRBJ1-5, is DAMVIQNPRYQVTQFGKPVTLSCSQTLNHNVMYWYQQKSSQAPKLLFHYYDKDFNNEADTPDNFQSRRPNTSFCFLDIRSPGLGDTAMYLCATSRPRSNQPQHFGDGTRLSIL.

The chain carries TRBV3-1 and TRBJ2-3, with 8 bases fitting TRBD2. J was trimmed by 2 bases and V by 0 bases; bases with no gene match: 7. The CDR3 is 17 residues long. CDR1 is LGHDT, CDR2 YNNKEL, per germline (reference sequence). The CDR3 reads CASSQEAVAGPTDTQYF. For the CDR3, the DNA is TGTGCCAGCAGCCAAGAAGCAGTAGCGGGACCCACAGATACGCAGTATTTT.

This clonotype was picked up one time. The germline gene is not matched at one end of the junction; a read error may be the cause. The chain joins TRBV28 to TRBJ2-4; D ambiguous. The CDR3 consists of 15 residues. Germline lookup yields CDR1 MDHEN and CDR2 SYDVKM. This CDR3 reads CASSQTTVSKNIQYF. The CDR3 DNA sequence: TGTGCCAGCAGTCAAACTACAGTGTCCAAAAACATTCAGTATTTC. The whole variable domain, filled in from reference TRBV28 and TRBJ2-4, reads DVKVTQSSRYLVKRTGEKVFLECVQDMDHENMFWYRQDPGLGLRLIYFSYDVKMKEKGDIPEGYSVSREKKERFSLILESASTNQTSMYLCASSQTTVSKNIQYFGAGTRLSVL.

There are many counts of this clonotype. The chain joins TRBV4-1 to TRBJ1-1; 7 bases map to TRBD1. This CDR3 contains 15 residues. The ends lost 0 bases at V and 13 bases at J; junction bases unmatched: 14. Germline CDR1 MGHRA, CDR2 YSYEKL. The CDR3 is CASSQEPREGARLFF. CDR3 sequence (DNA): TGCGCCAGCAGCCAAGAGCCCCGGGAGGGGGCGAGACTTTTCTTT.

This clonotype was observed many times. CDR3 DNA: TGTGCCAGCAGCTTAGTTCTAGACAATGAGCAGTTCTTC. It encodes CASSLVLDNEQFF. This chain connects TRBV7-9 to TRBJ2-1; the D is unclear. The germline gives CDR1 SEHNR, CDR2 FQNEAQ (reference sequence). Trimming took off 1 base at V and 5 bases at J, with 6 bases between the two ends. This CDR3 region has 13 residues. Based on the CDR3 plus reference TRBV7-9 and TRBJ2-1, the full variable domain is DTGVSQNPRHKITKRGQNVTFRCDPISEHNRLYWYRQTLGQGPEFLTYFQNEAQLEKSRLLSDRFSAERPKGSFSTLEIQRTEQGDSAMYLCASSLVLDNEQFFGPGTRLTVL.

This clonotype has more than one count but fewer than ten. The chain links TRBV11-2 to TRBJ2-1; D not resolved. The V end lost 1 base, the J end lost 8 bases, and 12 bases lay between the germline ends. The germline gives CDR1 SGHAT, CDR2 FQNNGV. This CDR3 is built from 14 residues. The CDR3 DNA reads as TGTGCCAGCAGCTTAGGAGGCGCTTCGGATGAGCAGTTCTTC. Its protein is CASSLGGASDEQFF.

This clonotype was detected ten times or more. This chain joins TRBV13 and TRBJ1-5; no reliable D call. V was shortened by 5 bases and J by 2 bases, with 7 bases between the two germline ends. This CDR3 has 13 amino acids. Germline V CDR1 and CDR2: PRHDT, FYEKMQ (reference sequence). The CDR3 is CASSRERNQPQHF. The CDR3 coding sequence is TGTGCCAGCAGCCGGGAACGCAATCAGCCCCAGCATTTT.

V gene TRBV7-9 combines with J gene TRBJ2-7, with D tentatively TRBD1 or TRBD2 (5 bases each). Germline-derived CDR1 and CDR2 are SEHNR and FQNEAQ (reference sequence). V lost 4 bases and J lost 0, with 13 bases in between. This CDR3 comprises 15 residues. The CDR3 region has the DNA TGTGCCAGCAGCTCCACGGGACGGAGCTCCTACGAGCAGTACTTC. Its protein product is CASSSTGRSSYEQYF.

Points on this clonotype: Possible read error: a much larger clone is one base away. The rearrangement joins TRBV7-9 to TRBJ2-2; 9 nucleotides agree with TRBD1. Germline V gene lookup returns CDR1 SEHNR and CDR2 FQNEAQ (reference sequence). V lost 5 bases to trimming and J lost 7 bases; unmatched junction nucleotides: 14. The CDR3 has 17 amino acids. The CDR3 is CASSGIQGAIYIGELFF. CDR3 nucleotides: TGTGCCAGCAGCGGTATACAGGGGGCTATCTACATCGGGGAGCTGTTTTTT.

Ten or more counts support this clonotype. The rearrangement links TRBV29-1 to TRBJ2-7, with 7 bases matching TRBD1. Losses at the gene ends were 7 bases for V and 2 bases for J; bases not matched to a gene: 5. CDR1 and CDR2 from the germline V gene are SQVTM and ANQGSEA. The length of the CDR3 is 12 residues. CDR3 DNA: TGCAGCGGTGGTCAGGGGGCCTACGAGCAGTACTTC. This gives the protein CSGGQGAYEQYF.

For this clonotype: Given a much more abundant clone one base away, this may be a read error. This chain uses TRBV6-1 with TRBJ1-6; 9 nucleotides align to TRBD1. Germline-derived CDR1 and CDR2 are MNHNS and SASEGT. The CDR3 extends over 14 amino acids. V dropped 4 bases and J dropped 18; count of bases not matched to a gene: 13. In DNA, the CDR3 is TGTGCCAGCAGTGTCGGGACAGGGCCCGTTGGTGACCACTTT. Amino acid sequence: CASSVGTGPVGDHF.

The chain couples TRBV11-2 to TRBJ1-5; D not certain. CDR1 SGHAT and CDR2 FQNNGV come from the germline V gene. The CDR3 has 13 residues. V was pared by 1 base and J by 3 bases, with 4 bases between. The CDR3 region has the DNA TGTGCCAGCAGCTTAGGGGTCAATCAGCCCCAGCATTTT. Translation: CASSLGVNQPQHF.

This clonotype occurred many times. The chain carries TRBV7-2 and TRBJ2-7, with D possibly being TRBD2 (6 bases). CDR1 is SGHTA, CDR2 FQGNSA, per germline. The CDR3 length is 13 residues. V was cut by 1 base and J by 7 bases, with 11 bases left in between. The CDR3 loop reads CASSLGGRGEQYF. CDR3 coding DNA: TGTGCCAGCAGCTTAGGCGGTCGGGGGGAGCAGTACTTC.

V and J are TRBV27 and TRBJ2-2; D gene uncertain. The germline V gene encodes CDR1 MNHEY and CDR2 SMNVEV (reference sequence). The CDR3 covers 15 residues. Trimming left V 3 bases short and J 0 bases short, with 8 bases between. CDR3 in DNA: TGTGCCAGCAGTTTTCGAAGCGCGAACACCGGGGAGCTGTTTTTT. This encodes CASSFRSANTGELFF.

This clonotype was observed many times. The V call is TRBV27, the J call TRBJ2-1; D might be TRBD2 (6 bases). Trimming removed 4 bases at V and 5 bases at J, with 15 bases between. CDR3 length: 15 residues. From germline, CDR1 is MNHEY and CDR2 SMNVEV (reference sequence). The CDR3 DNA reads TGTGCCAGCAGTTCCTACGGACCGGGGGACAATGAGCAGTTCTTC. It codes for CASSSYGPGDNEQFF.

This chain joins TRBV20-1 and TRBJ2-2; the D is unclear. The CDR3 extends over 13 amino acids. Per germline, CDR1 DFQATT and CDR2 SNEGSKA (reference sequence). V was clipped by 1 base and J by 6 bases, with 9 bases between them. Written as DNA, the CDR3 is TGCAGTGCTAGAGCGGACCCTGCCGGGGAGCTGTTTTTT. It specifies CSARADPAGELFF.

J is TRBJ1-1 and V is TRBV27; TRBD1 is a possible D gene (5 bases). Germline loops: CDR1 MNHEY, CDR2 SMNVEV (reference sequence). Trimming took 2 bases from V and 8 from J, leaving 12 bases between them. CDR3 length: 13 residues. Here the CDR3 reads CASSLMTGTEAFF. The CDR3 nucleotides read TGTGCCAGCAGTTTAATGACGGGGACCGAAGCTTTCTTT.

Of note for this clonotype: A much larger clone lies one base from this, so it may be a read error. The J gene is TRBJ2-3, the V gene TRBV12-3 or TRBV12-4; a possible D gene is TRBD1 (6 bases). The ends were cut back, 6 bases at V and 0 bases at J, with 13 bases in the middle. This CDR3 spans 15 amino acids. The CDR3 protein is CASRGAGSSTDTQYF. The DNA for the CDR3 is TGTGCCAGCAGGGGGGCAGGCTCTAGCACAGATACGCAGTATTTT.

This clonotype was recorded only once. A read error may explain this, as a much larger clone is one base away. V and J are TRBV28 and TRBJ1-2, with TRBD1 identical over 12 bases. CDR1 is MDHEN, CDR2 SYDVKM, per germline. CDR3 length: 13 residues. CDR3 coding DNA: TGTACCAGCAGTAGGGACAGGGGGCCTATCTACACCTTC. Its translation is CTSSRDRGPIYTF.